This entry is about one T cell receptor (beta chain). Its antigen is still unknown. Ophthalmopathy patients showed a Clinical Activity Score of at least 3, NOSPECS grade of at least 4 and duration under 3 months. Criteria for exclusion of patients were uncontrolled infection, other autoimmune disease, pregnancy or lactation. These data are taken from a study of T cells in Graves' hyperthyroidism and ophthalmopathy. Study background: Peripheral blood was collected at initial diagnosis, before any treatment.

The CDR3 has 20 residues. V was clipped by 0 bases and J by 3 bases; unmatched bases: 12. Germline V gives CDR1 SEHNR, CDR2 FQNEAQ (reference sequence). Regarding the study as a whole: A model using 13 V-J features told ophthalmopathy apart from stable hyperthyroidism.

RNA transcripts gave rise to amplified TCR beta CDR3 regions. The HTBI primer set was used in a first-round RT-PCR of the TCR CDR3. TCRdb passed the multiplex PCR reads through MiXCR, listing each CDR3 protein once. The sample lists 350,000 to 450,000 distinct CDR3 sequences, over 12% seen once, with 25% to 30% in the top ten. The chain combines TRBV7-9 with TRBJ2-7, with TRBD2 identical over 15 bases. Specimen: blood. The sequence was collected from a man aged 50 or older with Graves' ophthalmopathy. This chain's CDR3 is CASSLALAGTSGRINYEQYF. CDR3 sequence (DNA): TGTGCCAGCAGCTTAGCTCTCGCCGGGACTAGCGGGAGGATTAACTACGAGCAGTACTTC.